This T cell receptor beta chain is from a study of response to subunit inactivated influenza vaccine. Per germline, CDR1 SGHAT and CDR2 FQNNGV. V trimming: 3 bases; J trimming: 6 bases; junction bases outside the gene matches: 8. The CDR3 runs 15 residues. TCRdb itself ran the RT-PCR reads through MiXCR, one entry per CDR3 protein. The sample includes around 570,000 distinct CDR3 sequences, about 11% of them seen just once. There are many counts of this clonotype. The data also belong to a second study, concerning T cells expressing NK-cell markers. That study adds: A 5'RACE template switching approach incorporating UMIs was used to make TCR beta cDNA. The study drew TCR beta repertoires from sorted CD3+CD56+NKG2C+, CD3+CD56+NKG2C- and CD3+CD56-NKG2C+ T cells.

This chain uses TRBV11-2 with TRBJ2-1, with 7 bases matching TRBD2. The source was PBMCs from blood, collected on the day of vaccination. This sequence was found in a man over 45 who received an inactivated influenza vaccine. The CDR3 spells CASSLGLPTINEQFF. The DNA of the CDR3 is TGTGCCAGCAGCTTGGGACTACCCACGATCAATGAGCAGTTCTTC.